Shown below are 25 T cell receptor beta chains from a single sample sequenced in a study of long-term antiretroviral therapy in people with HIV. Run at survey level, the immunoSEQ assay was version v3.0. The method was immunoSEQ multiplex PCR; TCRdb's version includes in-frame clones alone and lacks a portion of them. The table lists roughly 20,000 clones, roughly nine tenths of them singletons. Sample: unsorted PBMCs, taken 0.5 years after starting antiretroviral therapy. The receptor set was obtained from a man aged 35 to 55 with HIV.

This clone was seen just once. The chain recombines TRBV5-6 with TRBJ1-2, with D maybe TRBD1 (5 bases). This CDR3 has 14 residues. Germline V CDR1 and CDR2: SGHDT, YYEEEE. Trimming removed 4 bases at V and 2 bases at J, with 12 bases between. The CDR3 region is CASSPGRTNYGYTF. In DNA form, the CDR3 reads TGTGCCAGCAGCCCGGGGAGGACAAACTATGGCTACACCTTC. Based on the CDR3 plus reference TRBV5-6 and TRBJ1-2, the full variable domain is DAGVTQSPTHLIKTRGQQVTLRCSPKSGHDTVSWYQQALGQGPQFIFQYYEEEERQRGNFPDRFSGHQFPNYSSELNVNALLLGDSALYLCASSPGRTNYGYTFGSGTRLTVV.

The chain combines TRBV29-1 with TRBJ2-5, with 9 positions matching TRBD2. Germline V CDR1 and CDR2: SQVTM, ANQGSEA. The CDR3 runs to 13 residues. With V trimmed by 8 bases and J by 0 bases, 4 bases remained unmatched. The CDR3: CSSRLADQETQYF. DNA of the CDR3: TGCAGCTCCAGACTAGCGGACCAAGAGACCCAGTACTTC.

The genes are TRBV6-5 and TRBJ1-1; maybe TRBD1 (5 bases). Germline values: CDR1 MNHEY, CDR2 SVGAGI. V gave up 4 bases and J gave up 9 bases, with 15 bases separating them. CDR3 length: 13 residues. This CDR3 reads CASSSRGGAKAFF. In DNA form, the CDR3 reads TGTGCCAGCAGTTCACGGGGTGGGGCAAAAGCTTTCTTT.

J is TRBJ1-6 and V is TRBV7-9; the match to TRBD1 covers 8 bases. There are 15 residues in the CDR3. Germline CDR1 SEHNR, CDR2 FQNEAQ (reference sequence). Unmatched junction bases numbered 4, after V lost 6 bases and J lost 3 bases. As DNA, the CDR3 is TGTGCCAGCAGTGGGACAGGCTACTATAATTCACCCCTCCACTTT. It yields the protein CASSGTGYYNSPLHF.

V gene TRBV6-4 combines with J gene TRBJ2-7, with D possibly matching TRBD2 (5 bases). Trimming shortened V by 5 bases and J by 1 base, and 9 bases separated the two germline ends. There are 13 residues in the CDR3. Germline lookup yields CDR1 MRHNA and CDR2 SNTAGT. The CDR3 nucleotides read TGTGCCAGCAGTTCACAGCGGTCCTACGAGCAGTACTTC. Translated, it gives CASSSQRSYEQYF.

The chain has TRBV6-5 and TRBJ2-2, with D perhaps matching TRBD1 (6 bases). The CDR3 spans 14 residues. CDR1 and CDR2 from the germline V gene are MNHEY and SVGAGI. V lost 1 base and J 7 bases, leaving 10 bases between the germline ends. The CDR3 coding sequence is TGTGCCAGCAGTTACTTACAGGGTTACGGGGAGCTGTTTTTT. This sequence encodes CASSYLQGYGELFF.

This clone was seen more than once but under ten times. CDR3 sequence: CASSFGQGPSYEQYF. CDR3 nucleotide sequence: TGTGCCAGCAGTTTCGGGCAGGGACCTTCCTACGAGCAGTACTTC. The chain links TRBV28 to TRBJ2-7; D tentatively reads TRBD1 or TRBD2 (5 bases each). CDR1 and CDR2 (germline): MDHEN, SYDVKM. This CDR3 is built from 15 residues. Trimming pared 3 bases from V and 1 base from J, leaving 13 bases between.

The chain carries TRBV19 and TRBJ1-3; D is possibly TRBD1 (5 bases). V gave up 4 bases and J gave up 0 bases, with 13 bases separating them. The germline V gene has CDR1 LNHDA and CDR2 SQIVND (reference sequence). This CDR3 contains 16 residues. Here the CDR3 DNA reads TGTGCCAGTAGTAAAGCCCCAGGGAGCTCTGGAAACACCATATATTTT. As protein: CASSKAPGSSGNTIYF.

This chain connects TRBV18 to TRBJ2-1; a possible D gene is TRBD2 (5 bases). Trimming shortened V by 3 bases and J by 10 bases, and 13 bases separated the two germline ends. CDR3 size: 13 residues. Germline V gives CDR1 KGHSH, CDR2 LQKENI. CDR3 coding DNA: TGTGCCAGCTCACCCACGGACTGGGAAGAGCAGTTCTTC. Encoded protein: CASSPTDWEEQFF. Combining the CDR3 with reference TRBV18 and TRBJ2-1 gives the whole variable domain NAGVMQNPRHLVRRRGQEARLRCSPMKGHSHVYWYRQLPEEGLKFMVYLQKENIIDESGMPKERFSAEFPKEGPSILRIQQVVRGDSAAYFCASSPTDWEEQFFGPGTRLTVL.

The V gene is TRBV7-7, the J gene TRBJ2-7; tentatively, D is TRBD1 (6 bases). V lost 5 bases, J lost 0 bases, and 11 bases lay in between. The CDR3 extends over 14 amino acids. Germline V gene lookup returns CDR1 SSHAT and CDR2 FNYEAQ (reference sequence). The chain's CDR3 is CASSPGQFSYEQYF. In nucleotides, the CDR3 is TGTGCCAGCAGCCCAGGACAGTTCTCCTACGAGCAGTACTTC.

This rearrangement joins TRBV11-3 to TRBJ2-1; D ambiguous. This CDR3 has 15 amino acids. Germline CDR1 SGHNT, CDR2 YENEEA. V lost 4 bases to trimming and J lost 0 bases, with 10 bases between them. CDR3 residues: CASSSGRSSYNEQFF. The CDR3 DNA is TGTGCCAGCAGCTCCGGACGGTCCTCCTACAATGAGCAGTTCTTC.

The chain recombines TRBV5-1 with TRBJ2-1, with 8 bases fitting TRBD2. The CDR3 consists of 14 residues. Germline values: CDR1 SGHRS, CDR2 YFSETQ. V trimming: 3 bases; J trimming: 8 bases; junction bases outside the gene matches: 7. This CDR3 is CASSSSGSGDEQFF. CDR3 sequence (DNA): TGCGCCAGCAGCTCTAGCGGGTCCGGGGATGAGCAGTTCTTC. Supplemented by reference TRBV5-1 and TRBJ2-1, the full variable domain reads KAGVTQTPRYLIKTRGQQVTLSCSPISGHRSVSWYQQTPGQGLQFLFEYFSETQRNKGNFPGRFSGRQFSNSRSEMNVSTLELGDSALYLCASSSSGSGDEQFFGPGTRLTVL.

This clone was picked up one time. The V gene is TRBV28, the J gene TRBJ1-3; TRBD1 matches 8 bases. Per the germline V gene, CDR1 is MDHEN and CDR2 is SYDVKM. With V trimmed by 6 bases and J by 3 bases, 4 bases remained unmatched. The CDR3 is made up of 14 amino acids. In DNA form, the CDR3 reads TGTGCCAGCAGATTGGGGACAGGTGGAAACACCATATATTTT. Its protein is CASRLGTGGNTIYF.

The genes are TRBV6-1 and TRBJ2-2; tentatively, D is TRBD1 (6 bases). V lost 6 bases, J lost 4 bases, and 15 bases lay in between. Per the germline V gene, CDR1 is MNHNS and CDR2 is SASEGT. The CDR3 contains 15 residues. The CDR3 sequence: CASRSVGRGTGELFF. The CDR3 coding sequence is TGTGCCAGCAGATCCGTCGGCAGGGGCACCGGGGAGCTGTTTTTT.

This clone turned up a few times. The chain couples TRBV6-6 to TRBJ2-1; D is ambiguous. Trimming shortened V by 8 bases and J by 15 bases, and 8 bases separated the two germline ends. The germline V gene has CDR1 MNHNY and CDR2 SVGAGI (reference sequence). The CDR3 spans 8 residues. In DNA form, the CDR3 reads TGTGCCAGCCGACTTCGGTTCTTC. It is translated as CASRLRFF.

The chain is built from TRBV19 and TRBJ1-5, with 7 bases identical to TRBD1. With V trimmed by 7 bases and J by 7 bases, 10 bases remained unmatched. The CDR3 runs to 14 residues. Germline V lookup: CDR1 LNHDA, CDR2 SQIVND (reference sequence). The DNA of the CDR3 is TGTGCCAGTATCCCCCAGCAGGGGGGACAGCCCCAGCATTTT. Amino acid sequence: CASIPQQGGQPQHF.

CDR3 sequence (DNA): TGCGCCAGCAGTGAGTCGATTCGCATCTCCTACGAGCAGTACTTC. Its protein product is CASSESIRISYEQYF. The chain links TRBV10-1 to TRBJ2-7; unclear D gene. Germline CDR1 WNHNN, CDR2 SYGVQD (reference sequence). V dropped 0 bases and J dropped 0 bases, with 9 bases sitting between them. This CDR3 is built from 15 residues.

This sequence joins TRBV7-2 and TRBJ2-1, with 14 bases that match TRBD2. Germline values: CDR1 SGHTA, CDR2 FQGNSA. V gave up 3 bases and J gave up 7 bases; unmatched junction bases: 14. CDR3 length: 19 residues. CDR3 loop: CASSFRSSRLAGGANEQFF. CDR3 DNA sequence: TGTGCCAGCAGCTTTCGGAGTTCCCGACTAGCGGGAGGGGCAAATGAGCAGTTCTTC.

The J gene is TRBJ1-5, the V gene TRBV6-6; D is unresolved. The CDR3 covers 14 residues. The germline V and J ends were trimmed by 6 bases and 8 bases, with 17 bases remaining between them. Germline values: CDR1 MNHNY, CDR2 SVGAGI (reference sequence). DNA of the CDR3: TGTGCCAGCAGCCCCCCCCACTCCGCGGAGCCCCAGCATTTT. Its translation: CASSPPHSAEPQHF.

V and J are TRBV10-3 and TRBJ2-3; D not resolved. V was shortened by 10 bases and J by 2 bases, with 7 bases between the two germline ends. There are 11 residues in the CDR3. Germline V gives CDR1 ENHRY, CDR2 SYGVKD. CDR3 residues: CASADTDTQYF. The CDR3 DNA follows: TGTGCCAGCGCCGACACAGATACGCAGTATTTT.

This chain connects TRBV27 to TRBJ1-1; possible D gene TRBD1, 6 bases. Germline CDR1 is MNHEY and CDR2 is SMNVEV (reference sequence). V dropped 10 bases and J dropped 0 bases, with 15 bases sitting between them. The CDR3 totals 14 residues. The CDR3 sequence: CATGADSLNTEAFF. Written as DNA, the CDR3 is TGTGCCACGGGGGCAGACAGTTTGAACACTGAAGCTTTCTTT.

The chain links TRBV7-9 to TRBJ2-1; 9 nucleotides match TRBD2. Germline V gene lookup returns CDR1 SEHNR and CDR2 FQNEAQ (reference sequence). The CDR3 covers 17 residues. V gave up 11 bases and J gave up 0 bases; unmatched junction bases: 14. The CDR3 sequence: CALEGGRAESSYNEQFF. CDR3 bases: TGTGCCCTGGAAGGCGGGAGGGCCGAGTCCTCCTACAATGAGCAGTTCTTC. Using reference TRBV7-9 and TRBJ2-1 for the parts outside the CDR3, the full variable domain is DTGVSQNPRHKITKRGQNVTFRCDPISEHNRLYWYRQTLGQGPEFLTYFQNEAQLEKSRLLSDRFSAERPKGSFSTLEIQRTEQGDSAMYLCALEGGRAESSYNEQFFGPGTRLTVL.

The count of this clone is one. V is TRBV10-3 and J is TRBJ2-2; the D gene is possibly TRBD1 (6 bases). CDR1 is ENHRY and CDR2 is SYGVKD in the germline V gene. The CDR3 loop spans 17 amino acids. V lost 8 bases and J lost 0, with 19 bases in between. The CDR3 sequence: CAIGAVAGAPNTGELFF. The DNA of the CDR3 is TGTGCCATCGGAGCTGTGGCAGGGGCCCCGAACACCGGGGAGCTGTTTTTT.

The J gene is TRBJ2-7, the V gene TRBV9; 8 nucleotides agree with TRBD2. Germline loops: CDR1 SGDLS, CDR2 YYNGEE. The CDR3 consists of 16 residues. The V gene end was trimmed by 3 bases and the J gene end by 5 bases; junction bases not matched to a gene: 13. DNA of the CDR3: TGTGCCAGCAGCGGGGCCTTATCGGGAGGGCTAAACGAGCAGTACTTC. It yields the protein CASSGALSGGLNEQYF.

This rearrangement joins TRBV5-8 to TRBJ1-6, with 8 bases aligning to TRBD1. Germline values: CDR1 SGHTS, CDR2 YDEGEE. This CDR3 region has 15 residues. The V and J ends lost 2 bases and 10 bases, in that order; junction bases with no gene match: 8. This CDR3 reads CASSLLRGLLSPLHF. CDR3 DNA sequence: TGTGCCAGCAGCTTACTCAGGGGGCTTTTGTCACCCCTCCACTTT.